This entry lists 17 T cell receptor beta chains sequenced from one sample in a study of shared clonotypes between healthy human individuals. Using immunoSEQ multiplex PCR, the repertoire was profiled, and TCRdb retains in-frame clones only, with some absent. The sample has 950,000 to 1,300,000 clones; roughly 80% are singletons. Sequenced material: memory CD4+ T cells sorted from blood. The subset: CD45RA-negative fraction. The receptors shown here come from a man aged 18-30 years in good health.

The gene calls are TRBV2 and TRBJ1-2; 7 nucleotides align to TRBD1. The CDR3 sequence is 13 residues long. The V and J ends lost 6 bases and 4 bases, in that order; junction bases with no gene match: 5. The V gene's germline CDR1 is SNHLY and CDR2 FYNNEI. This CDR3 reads CASSPWDSYGYTF. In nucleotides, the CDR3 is TGTGCCAGCAGCCCGTGGGACAGCTATGGCTACACCTTC. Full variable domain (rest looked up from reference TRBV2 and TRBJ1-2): EPEVTQTPSHQVTQMGQEVILRCVPISNHLYFYWYRQILGQKVEFLVSFYNNEISEKSEIFDDQFSVERPDGSNFTLKIRSTKLEDSAMYFCASSPWDSYGYTFGSGTRLTVV.

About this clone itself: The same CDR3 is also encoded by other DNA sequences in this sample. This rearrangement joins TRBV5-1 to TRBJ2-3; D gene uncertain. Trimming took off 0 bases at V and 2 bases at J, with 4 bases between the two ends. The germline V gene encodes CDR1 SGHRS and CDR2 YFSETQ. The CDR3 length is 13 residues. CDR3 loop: CASSLGPTDTQYF. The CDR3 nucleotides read TGCGCCAGCAGCTTGGGCCCCACAGATACGCAGTATTTT.

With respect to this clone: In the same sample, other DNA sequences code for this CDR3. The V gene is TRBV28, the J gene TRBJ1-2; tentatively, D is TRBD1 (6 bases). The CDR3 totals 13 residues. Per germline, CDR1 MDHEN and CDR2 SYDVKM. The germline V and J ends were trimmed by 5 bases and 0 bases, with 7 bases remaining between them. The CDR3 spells CASSRTANYGYTF. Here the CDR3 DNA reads TGTGCCAGCAGTCGGACAGCTAACTATGGCTACACCTTC.

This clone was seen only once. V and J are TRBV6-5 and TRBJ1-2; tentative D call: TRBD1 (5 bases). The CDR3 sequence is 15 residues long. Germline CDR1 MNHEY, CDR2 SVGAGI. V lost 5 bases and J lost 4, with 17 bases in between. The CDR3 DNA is TGTGCCAGCAGTCCAACGGGGGGGAGTAGCTATGGCTACACCTTC. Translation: CASSPTGGSSYGYTF.

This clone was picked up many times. The CDR3 bases are TGTGCCAGCAGCTTAGGGGGCCTAGGTTCACCCCTCCACTTT. Amino acid sequence: CASSLGGLGSPLHF. The V call is TRBV5-4, the J call TRBJ1-6; 7 positions match TRBD1. CDR1 and CDR2 from the germline V gene are SGHNT and YYREEE (reference sequence). V dropped 2 bases and J dropped 9; count of bases not matched to a gene: 5. CDR3 length: 14 amino acids.

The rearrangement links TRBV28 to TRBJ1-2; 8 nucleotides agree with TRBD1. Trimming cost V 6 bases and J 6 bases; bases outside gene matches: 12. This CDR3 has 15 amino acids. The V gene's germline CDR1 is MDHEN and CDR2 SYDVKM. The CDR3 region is CASSSQGAELDGYTF. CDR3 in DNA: TGTGCCAGCAGCTCCCAGGGGGCGGAATTGGATGGCTACACCTTC.

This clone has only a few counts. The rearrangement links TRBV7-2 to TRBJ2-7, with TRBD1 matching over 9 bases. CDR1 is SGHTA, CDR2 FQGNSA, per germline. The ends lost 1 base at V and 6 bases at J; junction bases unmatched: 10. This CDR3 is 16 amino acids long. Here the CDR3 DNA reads TGTGCCAGCAGCTTAGTTGCCGGGACAGGGAGAGGCGAGCAGTACTTC. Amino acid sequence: CASSLVAGTGRGEQYF. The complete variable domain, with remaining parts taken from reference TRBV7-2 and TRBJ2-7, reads GAGVSQSPSNKVTEKGKDVELRCDPISGHTALYWYRQSLGQGLEFLIYFQGNSAPDKSGLPSDRFSAERTGGSVSTLTIQRTQQEDSAVYLCASSLVAGTGRGEQYFGPGTRLTVT.

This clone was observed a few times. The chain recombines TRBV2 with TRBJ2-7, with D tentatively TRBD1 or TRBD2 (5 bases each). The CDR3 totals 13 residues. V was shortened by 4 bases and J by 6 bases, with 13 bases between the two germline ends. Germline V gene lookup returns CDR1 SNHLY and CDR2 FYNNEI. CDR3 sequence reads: CASSAGTLGEQYF. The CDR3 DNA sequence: TGTGCCAGCAGTGCCGGGACGCTAGGCGAGCAGTACTTC.

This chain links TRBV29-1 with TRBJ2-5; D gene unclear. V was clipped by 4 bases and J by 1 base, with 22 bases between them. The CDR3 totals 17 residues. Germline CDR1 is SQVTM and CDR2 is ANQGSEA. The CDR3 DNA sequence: TGCAGCGTTGTGAAGTATGGAAAAGGGATCCTCCAAGAGACCCAGTACTTC. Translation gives CSVVKYGKGILQETQYF. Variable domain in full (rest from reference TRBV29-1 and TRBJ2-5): SAVISQKPSRDICQRGTSLTIQCQVDSQVTMMFWYRQQPGQSLTLIATANQGSEATYESGFVIDKFPISRPNLTFSTLTVSNMSPEDSSIYLCSVVKYGKGILQETQYFGPGTRLLVL.

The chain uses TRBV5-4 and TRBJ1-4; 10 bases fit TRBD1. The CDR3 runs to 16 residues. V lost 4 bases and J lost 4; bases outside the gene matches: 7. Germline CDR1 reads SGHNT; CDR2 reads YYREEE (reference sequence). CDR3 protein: CASSPDRGRNNEKLFF. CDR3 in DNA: TGTGCCAGCAGCCCCGACAGGGGGCGGAATAATGAAAAACTGTTTTTT.

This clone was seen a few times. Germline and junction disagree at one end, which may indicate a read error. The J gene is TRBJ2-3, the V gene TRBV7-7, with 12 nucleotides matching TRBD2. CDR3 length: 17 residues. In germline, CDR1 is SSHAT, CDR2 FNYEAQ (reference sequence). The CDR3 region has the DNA TGTGCTAGCAGCTTAGGAGCTAGCGGGGGGGCCGGAGATACGCAGTATTTT. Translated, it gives CASSLGASGGAGDTQYF.

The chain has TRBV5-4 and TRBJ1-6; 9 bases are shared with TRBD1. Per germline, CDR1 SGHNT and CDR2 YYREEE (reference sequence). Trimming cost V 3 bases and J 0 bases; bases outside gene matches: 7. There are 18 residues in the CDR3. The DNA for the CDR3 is TGTGCCAGCAGCTCCATTACAGGGGGCCGCTCCTATAATTCACCCCTCCACTTT. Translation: CASSSITGGRSYNSPLHF.

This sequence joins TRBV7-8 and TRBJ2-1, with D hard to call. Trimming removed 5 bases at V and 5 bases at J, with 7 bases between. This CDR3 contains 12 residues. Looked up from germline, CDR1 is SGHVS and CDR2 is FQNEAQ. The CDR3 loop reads CASSHPNNEQFF. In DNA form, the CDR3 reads TGTGCCAGCAGCCATCCCAACAATGAGCAGTTCTTC.

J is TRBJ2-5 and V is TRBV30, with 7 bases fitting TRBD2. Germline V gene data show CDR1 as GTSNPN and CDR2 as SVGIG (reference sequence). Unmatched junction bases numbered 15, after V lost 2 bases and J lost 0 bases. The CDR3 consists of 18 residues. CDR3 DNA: TGTGCCTGGAGTCCACTCGGGGGGACGGGGAAGTACCAAGAGACCCAGTACTTC. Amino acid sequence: CAWSPLGGTGKYQETQYF.

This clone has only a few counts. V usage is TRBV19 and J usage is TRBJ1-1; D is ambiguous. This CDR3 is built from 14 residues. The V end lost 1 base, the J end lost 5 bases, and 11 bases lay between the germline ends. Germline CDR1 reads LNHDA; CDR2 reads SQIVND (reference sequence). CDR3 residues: CASSIGVGGTEAFF. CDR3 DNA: TGTGCCAGTAGTATAGGGGTGGGCGGAACTGAAGCTTTCTTT.

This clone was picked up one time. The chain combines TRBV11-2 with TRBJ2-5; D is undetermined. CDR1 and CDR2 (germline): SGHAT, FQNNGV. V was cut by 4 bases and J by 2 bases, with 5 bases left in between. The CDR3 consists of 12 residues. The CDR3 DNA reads TGTGCCAGCAGCTCTCTACAAGAGACCCAGTACTTC. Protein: CASSSLQETQYF.

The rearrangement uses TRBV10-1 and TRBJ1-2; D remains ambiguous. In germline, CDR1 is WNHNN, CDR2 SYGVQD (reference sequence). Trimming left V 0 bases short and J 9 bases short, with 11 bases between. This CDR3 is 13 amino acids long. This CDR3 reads CASSESGSLRYTF. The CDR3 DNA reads TGCGCCAGCAGTGAGTCCGGCAGCCTCCGCTACACCTTC.